This T cell receptor beta chain was identified during a study of blood T cell repertoires in COVID-19. Trimming took off 6 bases at V and 0 bases at J, with 9 bases between the two ends. The CDR3 has 13 residues. The germline CDR1 and CDR2 sequences are SGDLS and YYNGEE. TCRdb's table, derived via immunoSEQ multiplex PCR, lists solely in-frame clones and lacks some. Among around 130,000 clones, around 82% were seen once, and the ten largest hold about 1.3%. Sequenced material: peripheral blood. This sequence was found in a man between 60 and 70 years old with acute or convalescent COVID-19. V and J are TRBV9 and TRBJ1-1; no clear D. The CDR3 is CASNAVMNTEAFF. As DNA, the CDR3 is TGTGCCAGCAATGCAGTAATGAACACTGAAGCTTTCTTT.